The clone carrying this T cell receptor beta chain appeared a few times. Its antigen remains unidentified. The TCR beta libraries were generated through quantitative 5'-RACE incorporating molecular barcodes. TCRdb called the 5' RACE reads again in MiXCR, with one record for every CDR3 protein. The profile shows about 270,000 distinct CDR3 sequences, 30% to 35% of them singletons. These data originate in a study of CD8 T cells in ankylosing spondylitis. Notes on the study in general: As reported, disease-linked clones showed significant enrichment in matched ankylosing spondylitis synovial fluid. Blood of patients with ankylosing spondylitis appeared to be characterized by a TCR beta motif of roughly eight highly homologous variants. In synovial fluid and blood from reactive arthritis, some motif variants were previously reported.

The sample comprised blood, either unsorted or a sorted T cell fraction (not recorded which). The origin of this receptor is a male donor with ankylosing spondylitis or in good health (not recorded which).

Written as DNA, the CDR3 is TGCAGCGTTGCAGGGGACGGAAACACCATATATTTT. This encodes CSVAGDGNTIYF. The chain combines TRBV29-1 with TRBJ1-3; D possibly corresponds to TRBD1 (6 bases). The CDR3 extends over 12 amino acids. Trimming shortened V by 4 bases and J by 4 bases, and 8 bases separated the two germline ends. Germline CDR1 is SQVTM and CDR2 is ANQGSEA. The full variable domain, in which reference TRBV29-1 and TRBJ1-3 provide the parts outside the CDR3, is SAVISQKPSRDICQRGTSLTIQCQVDSQVTMMFWYRQQPGQSLTLIATANQGSEATYESGFVIDKFPISRPNLTFSTLTVSNMSPEDSSIYLCSVAGDGNTIYFGEGSWLTVV.